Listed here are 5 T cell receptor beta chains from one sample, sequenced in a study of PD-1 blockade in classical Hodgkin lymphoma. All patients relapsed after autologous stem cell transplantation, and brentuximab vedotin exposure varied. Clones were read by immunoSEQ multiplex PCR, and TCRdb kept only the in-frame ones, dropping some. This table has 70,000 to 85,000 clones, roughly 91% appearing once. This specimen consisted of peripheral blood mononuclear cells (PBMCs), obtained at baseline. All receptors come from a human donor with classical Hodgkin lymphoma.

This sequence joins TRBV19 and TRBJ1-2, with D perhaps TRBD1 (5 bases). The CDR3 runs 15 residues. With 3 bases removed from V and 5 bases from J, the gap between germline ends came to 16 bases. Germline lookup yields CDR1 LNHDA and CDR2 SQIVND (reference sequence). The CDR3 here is CASSIPTGGGYGYTF. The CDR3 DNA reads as TGTGCCAGTAGTATCCCCACGGGGGGGGGATATGGCTACACCTTC.

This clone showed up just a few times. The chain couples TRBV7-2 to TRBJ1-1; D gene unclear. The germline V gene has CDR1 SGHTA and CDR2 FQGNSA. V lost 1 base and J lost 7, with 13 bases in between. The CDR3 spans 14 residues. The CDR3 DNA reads TGTGCCAGCAGCTTAGAGTGGATGGGCGATGAAGCTTTCTTT. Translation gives CASSLEWMGDEAFF.

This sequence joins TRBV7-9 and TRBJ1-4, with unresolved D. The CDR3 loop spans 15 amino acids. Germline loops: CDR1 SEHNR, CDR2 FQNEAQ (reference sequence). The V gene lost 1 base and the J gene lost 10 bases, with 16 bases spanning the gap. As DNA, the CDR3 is TGTGCCAGCAGCTTAGGGGTTATCGGGTATGGAAAACTGTTTTTT. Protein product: CASSLGVIGYGKLFF.

This CDR3 is CASSQAWTASNQPQHF. The CDR3 coding sequence is TGCGCCAGCAGCCAAGCCTGGACCGCCTCAAATCAGCCCCAGCATTTT. The rearrangement joins TRBV4-3 to TRBJ1-5; unclear D gene. Looked up from germline, CDR1 is LGHNA and CDR2 is YSLEER. V lost 1 base to trimming and J lost 4 bases, with 14 bases between them. The CDR3 runs 16 residues.

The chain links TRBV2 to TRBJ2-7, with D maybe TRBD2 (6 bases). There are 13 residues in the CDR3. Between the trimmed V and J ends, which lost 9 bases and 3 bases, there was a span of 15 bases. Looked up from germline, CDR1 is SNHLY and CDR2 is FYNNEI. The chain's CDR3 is CASLVAGHYEQYF. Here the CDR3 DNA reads TGTGCCAGTTTAGTGGCGGGGCACTACGAGCAGTACTTC.